The rows below give T cell receptor beta chains drawn from one sample of a study of glioma-infiltrating T cells after dendritic cell vaccination. Method: immunoSEQ multiplex PCR; TCRdb's copy keeps in-frame clones and lacks some. Counted here are some 99,000 clones, about 85% occurring once; the ten biggest clones make up 5.4%. Specimen: blood, collected after dendritic cell vaccination. These receptors were taken from a human donor with glioblastoma. Each CDR3 is given with its conserved first and last residue. Fields, in order: D gene, V gene, clone size, J gene, CDR3 DNA, CDR3 protein. The D gene is left open where the match is weak. The size of a clone is reported for some rows only, either as once, few or many, or as a class for expanded clones.

d_call: TRBD2
v_call: TRBV15
clone_size: -
j_call: TRBJ2-7
cdr3_nt: TGTGCCACCAGCAGAGTACGAGCAAGCGGGGGGGCCCTTGCGTCGGAGCAGTACTTC
cdr3_aa: CATSRVRASGGALASEQYF

d_call: TRBD1
v_call: TRBV4-1
clone_size: few
j_call: TRBJ1-5
cdr3_nt: TGCGCCAGCAGCCAAAAGACAGGGTCCCCTCAGCCCCAGCATTTT
cdr3_aa: CASSQKTGSPQPQHF

d_call: TRBD1
v_call: TRBV15
clone_size: -
j_call: TRBJ2-1
cdr3_nt: TGTGCCACCAGCAGCGGGACAGTTTACAATGAGCAGTTCTTC
cdr3_aa: CATSSGTVYNEQFF

d_call: TRBD1
v_call: TRBV4-1
clone_size: -
j_call: TRBJ2-3
cdr3_nt: TGCGCCAGCAGCCAAGACCCGGGGACAGGGGTAGATACGCAGTATTTT
cdr3_aa: CASSQDPGTGVDTQYF

d_call: -
v_call: TRBV30
clone_size: -
j_call: TRBJ2-3
cdr3_nt: TGTGCCTGGAGTCCTGGCACAGATACGCAGTATTTT
cdr3_aa: CAWSPGTDTQYF

d_call: TRBD2
v_call: TRBV11-1
clone_size: -
j_call: TRBJ2-1
cdr3_nt: TGTGCCAGCAGCATTGGGACTAGCGGGTACACTTACAATGAGCAGTTCTTC
cdr3_aa: CASSIGTSGYTYNEQFF

d_call: -
v_call: TRBV10-3
clone_size: -
j_call: TRBJ2-7
cdr3_nt: TGTGCCATCGGGGGCGGATTGGGATTCAACGAGCAGTACTTC
cdr3_aa: CAIGGGLGFNEQYF

d_call: -
v_call: TRBV7-9
clone_size: -
j_call: TRBJ2-7
cdr3_nt: TGTGCCAGCAGCCCATCCCTAGGTCCGGCCTACTCCTACGAGCAGTACTTC
cdr3_aa: CASSPSLGPAYSYEQYF

d_call: -
v_call: TRBV6-5
clone_size: -
j_call: TRBJ1-6
cdr3_nt: TGTGCCAGCAGTTACAGGGAGGGGACGAATTCACCCCTCCACTTT
cdr3_aa: CASSYREGTNSPLHF

d_call: -
v_call: TRBV4-2
clone_size: -
j_call: TRBJ2-7
cdr3_nt: TGTGCCAGCAGCCAAGGGACTGCCTCCTACGAGCAGTACTTC
cdr3_aa: CASSQGTASYEQYF

d_call: TRBD2
v_call: TRBV4-1
clone_size: -
j_call: TRBJ2-7
cdr3_nt: TGCGCCAGCAGCCAACCCCGGACTAGCGGGAGTACGGTGGACGAGCAGTACTTC
cdr3_aa: CASSQPRTSGSTVDEQYF

d_call: -
v_call: TRBV7-9
clone_size: -
j_call: TRBJ1-4
cdr3_nt: TGTGCCAGCAGCTTAGCGATGGAGAGTAATGAAAAACTGTTTTTT
cdr3_aa: CASSLAMESNEKLFF

d_call: TRBD2
v_call: TRBV30
clone_size: -
j_call: TRBJ2-5
cdr3_nt: TGTGCCTGGAACACACTAGCGGGAGGGCCACAAGAGCAGTACTTC
cdr3_aa: CAWNTLAGGPQEQYF

d_call: TRBD1
v_call: TRBV5-1
clone_size: -
j_call: TRBJ1-1
cdr3_nt: TGCGCCAGCAGCTCCCTAAGACAGGGGGCCCAACACACTGAAGCTTTCTTT
cdr3_aa: CASSSLRQGAQHTEAFF

d_call: -
v_call: TRBV27
clone_size: -
j_call: TRBJ1-5
cdr3_nt: TGTGCCAGCCACCGGGAGAAGGGGAATCAGCCCCAGCATTTT
cdr3_aa: CASHREKGNQPQHF

d_call: TRBD1
v_call: TRBV28
clone_size: -
j_call: TRBJ2-5
cdr3_nt: TGTGCCAGCAGTCTACGGGACAGGTATCAAGAGACCCAGTACTTC
cdr3_aa: CASSLRDRYQETQYF

d_call: -
v_call: TRBV5-1
clone_size: -
j_call: TRBJ2-7
cdr3_nt: TGCGCCAGCAGCTTGGGTCAGGAATTCCACGAGCAGTACTTC
cdr3_aa: CASSLGQEFHEQYF

d_call: -
v_call: TRBV10-3
clone_size: -
j_call: TRBJ2-2
cdr3_nt: TGTGCCATCAGCGGGCGGGCGGTGCGAGGGTCGGACACCGGGGAGCTGTTTTTT
cdr3_aa: CAISGRAVRGSDTGELFF

d_call: TRBD2
v_call: TRBV19
clone_size: medium-sized
j_call: TRBJ2-1
cdr3_nt: TGTGCCAGTAACTCACTAGCGGGGGCCTCCAATGAGCAGTTCTTC
cdr3_aa: CASNSLAGASNEQFF

d_call: TRBD1
v_call: TRBV7-2
clone_size: few
j_call: TRBJ2-7
cdr3_nt: TGTGCCAGCAGCTTAGGCAGGGGGCGCGAGCAGTACTTC
cdr3_aa: CASSLGRGREQYF

d_call: -
v_call: TRBV27
clone_size: -
j_call: TRBJ2-7
cdr3_nt: TGTGCCAGCAGTTTGGCCCCCTCACCATCATATTATTACCGGGAGTACTTC
cdr3_aa: CASSLAPSPSYYYREYF

d_call: -
v_call: TRBV4-1
clone_size: -
j_call: TRBJ1-5
cdr3_nt: TGCGCCAGCAGCCAAAAGGTACTAGGGGGAAGGAAACAGCCCCAGCATTTT
cdr3_aa: CASSQKVLGGRKQPQHF

d_call: -
v_call: TRBV5-6
clone_size: -
j_call: TRBJ1-5
cdr3_nt: TGTGCCAGCAGCTTGCTAGGGCAGGGTAATCAGCCCCAGCATTTT
cdr3_aa: CASSLLGQGNQPQHF

d_call: TRBD2
v_call: TRBV11-2
clone_size: -
j_call: TRBJ2-2
cdr3_nt: TGTGCCAGCAGCTCGCTGGGACTAGCGGGAACCGGGGAGCTGTTTTTT
cdr3_aa: CASSSLGLAGTGELFF

d_call: -
v_call: TRBV5-1
clone_size: once
j_call: TRBJ1-6
cdr3_nt: TGCGCCAGCAGCTTGGGGGGCAATAATTCACCCCTCCACTTT
cdr3_aa: CASSLGGNNSPLHF

d_call: TRBD1
v_call: TRBV19
clone_size: few
j_call: TRBJ1-2
cdr3_nt: TGTGCCAGTAGAATAACAGGGGTGGCAGGCTATGGCTACACCTTC
cdr3_aa: CASRITGVAGYGYTF

d_call: -
v_call: TRBV19
clone_size: -
j_call: TRBJ2-2
cdr3_nt: TGTGCCAGTAGCCCGACAGTCGGCACCGGGGAGCTGTTTTTT
cdr3_aa: CASSPTVGTGELFF

d_call: TRBD2
v_call: TRBV5-1
clone_size: -
j_call: TRBJ2-5
cdr3_nt: TGCGCCAGCAGCCCATCGACTAGCGGGGGGTCAGAGACCCAGTACTTC
cdr3_aa: CASSPSTSGGSETQYF

d_call: -
v_call: TRBV5-1
clone_size: -
j_call: TRBJ1-1
cdr3_nt: TGCGCCAGCAGCTTGACAGATTTGAGGGACACTGAAGCTTTCTTT
cdr3_aa: CASSLTDLRDTEAFF

d_call: -
v_call: TRBV6-1
clone_size: once
j_call: TRBJ2-3
cdr3_nt: TGTGCCAGCCTACCTAGGAGCACAGATACGCAGTATTTT
cdr3_aa: CASLPRSTDTQYF

d_call: -
v_call: TRBV6-1
clone_size: -
j_call: TRBJ2-7
cdr3_nt: TGTGCCAGCAGTTTCCCCCGGGAATTTGGCTACGAGCAGTACTTC
cdr3_aa: CASSFPREFGYEQYF

d_call: -
v_call: TRBV5-1
clone_size: -
j_call: TRBJ2-1
cdr3_nt: TGCGCCAGCAGCTTGCAAGCAATAAACAATGAGCAGTTCTTC
cdr3_aa: CASSLQAINNEQFF

d_call: TRBD1
v_call: TRBV7-6
clone_size: -
j_call: TRBJ1-5
cdr3_nt: TGTGCCAGCAGCGAACAGGGGATAAGTCAGCCCCAGCATTTT
cdr3_aa: CASSEQGISQPQHF

d_call: -
v_call: TRBV27
clone_size: -
j_call: TRBJ2-2
cdr3_nt: TGTGCCAGCAGTTTTATGCGAACGAACACCGGGGAGCTGTTTTTT
cdr3_aa: CASSFMRTNTGELFF

d_call: TRBD1
v_call: TRBV19
clone_size: few
j_call: TRBJ1-5
cdr3_nt: TGTGCCAGTAGCCGGGACAGGGGATGGCAGCCCCAGCATTTT
cdr3_aa: CASSRDRGWQPQHF

d_call: -
v_call: TRBV7-9
clone_size: -
j_call: TRBJ1-1
cdr3_nt: TGTGCCAGCAGCGATCGACTATCGAACACTGAAGCTTTCTTT
cdr3_aa: CASSDRLSNTEAFF

d_call: TRBD1
v_call: TRBV28
clone_size: once
j_call: TRBJ2-7
cdr3_nt: TGTGCCAGCAGTCCCAGGGACAGGGGATATGAAGAGCAGTACTTC
cdr3_aa: CASSPRDRGYEEQYF

d_call: -
v_call: TRBV7-2
clone_size: -
j_call: TRBJ1-5
cdr3_nt: TGTGCCAGCAGCTTTGATACGAGGCCCCAGCATTTT
cdr3_aa: CASSFDTRPQHF

d_call: TRBD1
v_call: TRBV5-1
clone_size: -
j_call: TRBJ1-1
cdr3_nt: TGCGCCAGCAGCTCGACAGGGGCCCCGGGTGTAGCTTTCTTT
cdr3_aa: CASSSTGAPGVAFF

d_call: TRBD2
v_call: TRBV5-1
clone_size: once
j_call: TRBJ2-1
cdr3_nt: TGCGCCAGCGGACTGAGCGGGAGAGTCTACAATGAGCAGTTCTTC
cdr3_aa: CASGLSGRVYNEQFF

d_call: TRBD1
v_call: TRBV6-1
clone_size: -
j_call: TRBJ1-2
cdr3_nt: TGTGCCAGCAGTGAAGCCCTAACCGGGACAGGGACTAACTATGGCTACACCTTC
cdr3_aa: CASSEALTGTGTNYGYTF

d_call: -
v_call: TRBV11-2
clone_size: -
j_call: TRBJ2-7
cdr3_nt: TGTGCCAGCAGCTTAGACGCACAGGGATACTACGAGCAGTACTTC
cdr3_aa: CASSLDAQGYYEQYF